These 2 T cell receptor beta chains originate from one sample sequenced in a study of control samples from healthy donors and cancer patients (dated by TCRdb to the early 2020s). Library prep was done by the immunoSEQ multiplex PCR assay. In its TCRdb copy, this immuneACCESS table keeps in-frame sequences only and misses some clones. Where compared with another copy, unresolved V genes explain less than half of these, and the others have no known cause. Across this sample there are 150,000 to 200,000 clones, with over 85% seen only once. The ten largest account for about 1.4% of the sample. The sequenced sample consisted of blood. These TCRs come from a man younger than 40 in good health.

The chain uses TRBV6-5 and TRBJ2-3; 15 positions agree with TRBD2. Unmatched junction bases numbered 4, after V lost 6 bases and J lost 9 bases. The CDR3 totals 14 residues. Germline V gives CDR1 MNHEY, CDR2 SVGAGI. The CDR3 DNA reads TGTGCCAGCAGCCCAGGGACTAGCGGGAGGACGCAGTATTTT. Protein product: CASSPGTSGRTQYF.

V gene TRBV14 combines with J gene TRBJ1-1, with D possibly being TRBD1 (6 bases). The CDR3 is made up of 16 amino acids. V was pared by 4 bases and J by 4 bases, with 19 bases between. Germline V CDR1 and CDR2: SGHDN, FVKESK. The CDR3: CASSRQPSGHSTEAFF. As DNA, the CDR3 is TGTGCCAGCAGCCGACAGCCTTCGGGACATAGCACTGAAGCTTTCTTT.